The clone carrying this TCR beta chain was counted ten times or more. Its antigen is currently unknown. Assay used: immunoSEQ multiplex PCR; TCRdb lists only in-frame clones, some missing. The sample yields around 140,000 clones, 86% seen once. The data stem from a study of T cell responses to AZD1222 COVID-19 vaccine. Study-wide results and limits: Clonal diversity was possibly underestimated, and white British individuals and females predominated among donors. Repertoire sampling happened only post peak T cell response.

This CDR3 region has 14 residues. The V gene's germline CDR1 is SGHNT and CDR2 YYREEE (reference sequence). V lost 2 bases to trimming and J lost 1 base, with 9 bases between them. The material was peripheral blood, obtained on day 0 of AZD1222 vaccination. The chain combines TRBV5-4 with TRBJ1-1; maybe TRBD1 (5 bases). The TCR sequence derives from an adult in good health. The CDR3: CASSFGRGNTEAFF. As DNA, the CDR3 is TGTGCCAGCAGCTTTGGGAGGGGGAACACTGAAGCTTTCTTT.